This T cell receptor (beta chain) was observed in a study of blood T cell repertoires in COVID-19 (dated by TCRdb to 2020 to 2021). The study in broad terms: Collaborator samples came from the United States, Italy and Spain and covered acute and convalescent phases of COVID-19. The repertoires were released in a freely available public database intended as a resource for research on the immune response to SARS-CoV-2. Nearly every sample came with metadata listing a de-identified subject ID, COVID-19 status, age in years and sex. The material from the prospective study consisted of cDNA or gDNA derived from T cells, B-cell-depleted T cells, or PBMCs. Subjects who had been exposed to COVID-19, were actively infected with it, or had recovered from it provided the deeply sampled blood TCRbeta repertoires that made up the dataset. Where HLA class I and class II types were available, the types were taken from metadata supplied by the sample provider, not from assay-based typing. The samples were drawn from two sources: the first 160 participants of the ongoing ImmuneRACE study, and 1,254 subjects contributed by 6 global collaborators. General findings and caveats noted by the study authors: Clinical and demographic metadata were provided uncurated, with the amount varying by source and participant.

Enrolling through a virtual design, the prospective study's participants ranged in age from roughly 18 to 90 years and lived across around 25 United States geographic areas. To assign participants to cohorts, the prospective study relied on clinical history that participants themselves reported in a screening survey and a study questionnaire. Exposed participants had been in contact, within 2 weeks of entering the study, with a person who had a PCR-confirmed or clinician-diagnosed case of COVID-19. Each participant in the prospective study had whole blood, serum and a nasopharyngeal or oropharyngeal swab collected by mobile phlebotomists. Additional blood draws and questionnaires over an approximately two-month period could optionally be provided by prospective study participants. Blood samples from the prospective study were shipped frozen or at room temperature prior to DNA extraction. The immunoSEQ Assay, a bias-controlled multiplex PCR, was used to amplify TCRbeta CDR3 regions from genomic DNA. Per the source publication's procedure: Nucleated cell counts per sample were estimated from amplification of reference gene primers within the assay. To quantify the absolute abundance of each unique TCRbeta CDR3 rearrangement, sequence reads were collapsed and filtered. Productive Simpson clonality was computed per sample as the square root of Simpson's diversity index over productive rearrangements. The clones in this table, taken by TCRdb from immuneACCESS, are in-frame only. Not every clone is retained; where verified, under half of the shortfall comes from an unresolved V gene, and the cause of the rest is unknown. Clonal size and the V and J genes are those of that table, whereas D and trimming came from the DNA. This sample has roughly 140,000 clones in its table, and under 85% of those were observed once. 1.6% of the sample rests with the top ten.

Trimming takes 5 bases off V and 6 bases off J; junction bases not matched to a gene: 4. Including cysteine and phenylalanine, the CDR3 has 13 amino acids. Here the CDR3 DNA is all that survives: 39 bases in frame from base 1. As encoded in the germline V gene (reference sequence), CDR1 is MNHEY while CDR2 is SMNVEV. This clone was counted a single time. The specificity of this receptor is unknown. Qualities for individual bases were not recorded, and no much larger clone is one base off. The receptor was derived from a woman aged 18-35 years who had been exposed to COVID-19. The sequenced sample consisted of PBMCs or T cells enriched from blood (not recorded which). The chain joins TRBV27 to TRBJ2-7; 10 nucleotides in the junction match TRBD2. The nucleotides are TGTGCCAGCAGTCCGCGGACTAGCGGCGAGCAGTACTTC. Its coded protein is CASSPRTSGEQYF.